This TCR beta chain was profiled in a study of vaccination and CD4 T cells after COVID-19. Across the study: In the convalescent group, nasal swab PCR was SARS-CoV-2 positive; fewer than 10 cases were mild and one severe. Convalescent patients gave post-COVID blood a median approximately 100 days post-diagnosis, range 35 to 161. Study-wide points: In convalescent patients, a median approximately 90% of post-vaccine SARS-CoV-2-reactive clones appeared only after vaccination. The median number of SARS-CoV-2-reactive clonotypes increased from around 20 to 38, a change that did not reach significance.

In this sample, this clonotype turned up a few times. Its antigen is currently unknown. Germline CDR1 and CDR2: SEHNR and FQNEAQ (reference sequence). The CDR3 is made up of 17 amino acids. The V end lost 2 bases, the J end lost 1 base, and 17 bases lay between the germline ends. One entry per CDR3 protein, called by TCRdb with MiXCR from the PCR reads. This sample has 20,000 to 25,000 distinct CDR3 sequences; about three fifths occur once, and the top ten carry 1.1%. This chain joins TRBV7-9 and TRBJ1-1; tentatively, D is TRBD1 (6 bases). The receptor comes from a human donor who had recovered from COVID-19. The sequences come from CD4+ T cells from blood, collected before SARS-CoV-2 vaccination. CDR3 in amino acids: CASSLFAKGQSNTEAFF. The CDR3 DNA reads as TGTGCCAGCAGCTTATTTGCGAAAGGACAGTCGAACACTGAAGCTTTCTTT.